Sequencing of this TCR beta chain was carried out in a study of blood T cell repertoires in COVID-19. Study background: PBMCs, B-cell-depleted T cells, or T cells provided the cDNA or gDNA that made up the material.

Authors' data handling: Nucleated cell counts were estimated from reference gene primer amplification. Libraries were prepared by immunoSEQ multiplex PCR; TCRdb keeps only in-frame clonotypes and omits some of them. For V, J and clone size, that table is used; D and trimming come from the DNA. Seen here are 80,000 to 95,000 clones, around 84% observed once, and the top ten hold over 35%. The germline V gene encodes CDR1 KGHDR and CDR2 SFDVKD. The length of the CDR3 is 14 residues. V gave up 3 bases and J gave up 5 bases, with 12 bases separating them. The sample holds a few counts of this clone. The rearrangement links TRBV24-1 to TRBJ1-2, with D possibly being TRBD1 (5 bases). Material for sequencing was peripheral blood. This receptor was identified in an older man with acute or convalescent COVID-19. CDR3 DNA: TGTGCCACCAGTGATGGTGGGGCACAATATGGCTACACCTTC. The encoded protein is CATSDGGAQYGYTF.